This TCR beta chain was sequenced in a study of T cells in pancreatic ductal adenocarcinoma. There are 14 residues in the CDR3. Trimming took off 6 bases at V and 1 base at J, with 13 bases between the two ends. Per the germline V gene, CDR1 is SEHNR and CDR2 is FQNEAQ (reference sequence). Study-wide points: Tumor-versus-blood clonality comparisons may be biased toward lower tumor diversity. Compared with tumor, blood showed more total productive templates and about 8-fold more clonotypes.

Clones were sequenced by immunoSEQ multiplex PCR, and TCRdb holds only the in-frame ones, with some missing. The repertoire holds approximately 97,000 clones, with 90% to 95% as singletons. The selected patients with pancreatic ductal adenocarcinoma had surgery but no neoadjuvant therapy. Note on this clone: Its target is unknown.

The TCR comes from a human donor with pancreatic ductal adenocarcinoma. The rearrangement uses TRBV7-9 and TRBJ2-7; a possible D gene is TRBD1 (6 bases). The sequencing input was PBMCs. The CDR3: CASSLQTGSYEQYF. The CDR3, as DNA: TGTGCCAGCAGTTTACAGACAGGTTCCTACGAGCAGTACTTC.